This T cell receptor beta chain appears in the sequencing data of a study of control samples from healthy donors and cancer patients. Here immunoSEQ multiplex PCR was the method, and the copy in TCRdb shows in-frame clones only, minus some. Of 170,000 or so clones listed, about 90% were seen once; the top ten hold 1.4%. Input material: blood. The receptor was isolated from a woman aged 50 to 65 in good health.

The CDR3 here is CASSLDRWQPQHF. As DNA, the CDR3 is TGTGCCAGCAGCTTAGATCGATGGCAGCCCCAGCATTTT. V is TRBV11-2 and J is TRBJ1-5; no clear D gene. Germline V gene lookup returns CDR1 SGHAT and CDR2 FQNNGV. CDR3 length equals 13 residues. Trimming stripped 0 bases from V and 7 bases from J, with 7 bases between.